These T cell receptor beta chains were read from a single sample in a study of blood T cell repertoires in COVID-19. The data were produced by immunoSEQ multiplex PCR, yet TCRdb's version contains in-frame clones alone and is incomplete. This table holds about 150,000 clones, around 81% found once. The sequenced sample consisted of peripheral blood. The receptors derive from a human donor with acute or convalescent COVID-19. The donor label of this sample is uncertain. CDR3s include the opening cysteine and the closing phenylalanine or tryptophan. The D gene is left open where the match is weak. Not every row has a clone size; where given, it reads once, few, many or a size class.

clone size,D gene,V gene,J gene,CDR3 protein,CDR3 DNA
.,TRBD1,TRBV19,TRBJ1-2,CATLTGLDGYTF,TGTGCCACCTTGACAGGGTTAGATGGCTACACCTTC
.,TRBD2,TRBV5-1,TRBJ2-7,CASSFSGGAVEQYF,TGCGCCAGCAGCTTCAGCGGGGGGGCGGTCGAGCAGTACTTC
.,.,TRBV19,TRBJ1-1,CASSDYRDWGTEAFF,TGTGCCAGTAGTGACTACCGGGACTGGGGCACTGAAGCTTTCTTT
.,.,TRBV2,TRBJ1-1,CASSEGRVTEAFF,TGTGCCAGCAGTGAAGGCAGGGTGACTGAAGCTTTCTTT
.,.,TRBV19,TRBJ1-4,CASNEAGVGNEKLFF,TGTGCCAGTAATGAGGCGGGCGTAGGCAATGAAAAACTGTTTTTT
.,TRBD1,TRBV27,TRBJ1-2,CASSPRQGAGYGYTF,TGTGCCAGCAGTCCCCGACAGGGGGCAGGCTATGGCTACACCTTC
.,.,TRBV10-2,TRBJ2-2,CASGGRHTGELFF,TGCGCCAGCGGGGGCAGACACACCGGGGAGCTGTTTTTT
.,TRBD2,TRBV3-1/TRBV3-2,TRBJ2-1,CASSPRGSGGSNEQFF,TGTGCCAGCAGCCCCCGGGGTAGCGGGGGGTCTAATGAGCAGTTCTTC
.,.,TRBV4-1,TRBJ1-5,CASSQGKGAVYSNQPQHF,TGCGCCAGCAGCCAAGGCAAAGGGGCTGTCTATAGCAATCAGCCCCAGCATTTT
.,.,TRBV5-6,TRBJ1-1,CASSFGGTEAFF,TGTGCCAGCAGCTTCGGAGGGACTGAAGCTTTCTTT
.,.,TRBV15,TRBJ1-5,CATSRDVSLPVSHF,TGTGCCACCAGCAGAGATGTCAGTCTTCCAGTATCGCATTTT
few,.,TRBV5-4,TRBJ1-2,CASSLENREGYTF,TGTGCCAGCAGCTTGGAAAACAGGGAAGGCTACACCTTC
.,.,TRBV18,TRBJ1-3,CASSPPGQSPNLGNTIYF,TGTGCCAGCTCACCACCGGGGCAGTCACCTAACCTCGGAAACACCATATATTTT
few,TRBD1,TRBV5-1,TRBJ1-2,CASSLRQGQSHGYTF,TGCGCCAGCAGCTTGAGACAGGGACAGTCTCATGGCTACACCTTC
.,.,TRBV30,TRBJ2-7,CAWSSVAASAAYEQYF,TGTGCCTGGAGTAGTGTCGCGGCTAGCGCCGCCTACGAGCAGTACTTC
medium-sized,.,TRBV27,TRBJ1-3,CASSLSPGAGNTIYF,TGTGCCAGCAGTTTATCACCGGGGGCTGGAAACACCATATATTTT
.,TRBD1,TRBV9,TRBJ2-2,CASSAFGQAGGELFF,TGTGCCAGCAGCGCCTTTGGACAGGCGGGCGGGGAGCTGTTTTTT
.,.,TRBV25-1,TRBJ1-1,CASRVTYEAFF,TGTGCCAGCAGGGTAACTTATGAAGCTTTCTTT
.,.,TRBV6-5,TRBJ2-5,CASSYGRGARETQYF,TGTGCCAGCAGTTACGGACGGGGGGCGAGGGAGACCCAGTACTTC
.,TRBD2,TRBV3-1/TRBV3-2,TRBJ2-5,CASGTSGGSQETQYF,TGTGCCAGCGGGACTAGCGGGGGTTCCCAAGAGACCCAGTACTTC
.,.,TRBV4-1,TRBJ2-7,CASSQEGHRNYEQYF,TGCGCCAGCAGCCAAGAAGGTCACAGGAACTACGAGCAGTACTTC
.,.,TRBV3-1/TRBV3-2,TRBJ1-4,CASSQQGIRANEKLFF,TGTGCCAGCAGCCAACAGGGGATCAGGGCGAATGAAAAACTGTTTTTT
.,TRBD1,TRBV5-4,TRBJ1-4,CASSSQTGDEKLFF,TGTGCCAGCAGCTCGCAGACAGGGGATGAAAAACTGTTTTTT
.,.,TRBV19,TRBJ1-2,CASSLSQNYGYTF,TGTGCCAGTAGTTTGTCTCAGAACTATGGCTACACCTTC
.,TRBD1,TRBV29-1,TRBJ1-2,CSVRDRGVYGYTF,TGCAGCGTACGGGACAGGGGCGTATATGGCTACACCTTC
.,TRBD2,TRBV27,TRBJ2-2,CASSLYGLAANTGELFF,TGTGCCAGCAGTCTTTATGGCCTAGCGGCAAACACCGGGGAGCTGTTTTTT
.,TRBD1,TRBV2,TRBJ2-2,CASSETGEELAGELFF,TGTGCCAGCAGTGAGACAGGGGAGGAACTTGCCGGGGAGCTGTTTTTT
.,.,TRBV30,TRBJ2-6,CAWSVEARSSGANVLTF,TGTGCCTGGAGTGTAGAGGCCCGAAGCTCTGGGGCCAACGTCCTGACTTTC
.,.,TRBV18,TRBJ2-5,CASSRGQYQETQYF,TGTGCCAGCTCGCGTGGACAGTACCAAGAGACCCAGTACTTC
.,TRBD2,TRBV2,TRBJ2-1,CARGLANEQFF,TGTGCCAGGGGACTAGCGAATGAGCAGTTCTTC
few,TRBD1,TRBV19,TRBJ2-4,CASSLGQGRAKNIQYF,TGTGCCAGTAGTCTCGGACAGGGCCGTGCCAAAAACATTCAGTACTTC
.,TRBD1,TRBV2,TRBJ2-1,CASSTVGQGANEQFF,TGTGCCAGCAGTACAGTAGGACAGGGGGCCAATGAGCAGTTCTTC
.,TRBD1,TRBV3-1/TRBV3-2,TRBJ2-2,CASSRTGVAGELFF,TGTGCCAGCAGCCGAACAGGGGTCGCCGGGGAGCTGTTTTTT
.,.,TRBV25-1,TRBJ1-1,CASRGRPGLTKNTEAFF,TGTGCCAGTCGTGGAAGGCCCGGACTCACAAAGAACACTGAAGCTTTCTTT
.,.,TRBV20-1,TRBJ1-2,CSASGLGRIYGYTF,TGCAGTGCTAGTGGGTTGGGCAGGATCTATGGCTACACCTTC
.,TRBD1,TRBV2,TRBJ2-5,CASSAPAWTGILETQYF,TGTGCCAGCAGTGCTCCCGCCTGGACAGGGATCTTGGAGACCCAGTACTTC
.,.,TRBV19,TRBJ2-1,CASSIWGGNEQFF,TGTGCCAGTAGTATTTGGGGAGGCAATGAGCAGTTCTTC
few,TRBD1,TRBV11-3,TRBJ2-1,CASSLDGDSPRSGQFF,TGTGCCAGCAGCTTAGATGGGGACAGCCCCCGCTCCGGGCAGTTCTTC
.,.,TRBV6-1,TRBJ1-2,CASSEIGGDLLYGYTF,TGTGCCAGCAGTGAAATAGGAGGGGACCTCCTCTATGGCTACACCTTC
.,TRBD1,TRBV7-6,TRBJ1-3,CASSLGGQISGNTIYF,TGTGCCAGCAGCTTAGGGGGACAGATCTCTGGAAACACCATATATTTT
.,TRBD1,TRBV5-4,TRBJ1-6,CASSLGGRGHSPLHF,TGTGCCAGCAGCTTGGGCGGCAGGGGGCATTCACCCCTCCACTTT
.,.,TRBV4-2,TRBJ1-1,CASSQVFGNTEAFF,TGTGCCAGCAGCCAAGTATTCGGGAACACTGAAGCTTTCTTT
few,.,TRBV3-1/TRBV3-2,TRBJ1-1,CASSQYFRAMNTEAFF,TGTGCCAGCAGCCAATATTTCAGGGCGATGAACACTGAAGCTTTCTTT
.,TRBD1,TRBV28,TRBJ1-2,CASRGTGKGYGYTF,TGTGCCAGCCGTGGGACAGGGAAGGGCTATGGCTACACCTTC
.,TRBD1,TRBV7-2,TRBJ1-4,CASSAYRGANEKLFF,TGTGCCAGCAGCGCGTACAGGGGGGCTAATGAAAAACTGTTTTTT
.,.,TRBV6-5,TRBJ1-3,CASSTDSLGNTIYF,TGTGCCAGCAGTACAGACAGCCTTGGAAACACCATATATTTT
.,.,TRBV3-1/TRBV3-2,TRBJ1-2,CASSQAYNYGYTF,TGTGCCAGCAGCCAAGCTTATAACTATGGCTACACCTTC
.,.,TRBV4-1,TRBJ2-1,CASSQESPGAYEQFF,TGCGCCAGCAGCCAAGAGAGCCCAGGGGCATATGAGCAGTTCTTC
.,TRBD2,TRBV7-9,TRBJ2-5,CASSSRERGAQETQYF,TGTGCCAGCAGCTCCCGGGAGCGGGGGGCCCAAGAGACCCAGTACTTC
.,.,TRBV20-1,TRBJ2-1,CSARGAYEQFF,TGCAGTGCCCGGGGGGCTTATGAGCAGTTCTTC
.,.,TRBV5-4,TRBJ1-2,CASSFTKGSGPNYGYTF,TGTGCCAGCAGCTTTACCAAGGGCAGCGGACCGAACTATGGCTACACCTTC
once,.,TRBV9,TRBJ1-3,CASSVEAVERNTIYF,TGTGCCAGCAGCGTAGAGGCGGTAGAGAGAAACACCATATATTTT
.,.,TRBV10-3,TRBJ1-1,CAISESPTVNTEAFF,TGTGCCATCAGTGAGTCGCCGACAGTGAACACTGAAGCTTTCTTT
.,TRBD1,TRBV12-3/TRBV12-4,TRBJ1-4,CASSSGGNEKLFF,TGTGCCAGCTCGTCAGGGGGTAATGAAAAACTGTTTTTT
.,.,TRBV15,TRBJ1-6,CATSRAAESPLHF,TGTGCCACCAGCAGGGCCGCTGAATCACCCCTCCACTTT
.,.,TRBV19,TRBJ1-1,CASSKGRDETEAFF,TGTGCCTCGTCGAAGGGGCGGGATGAAACTGAAGCTTTCTTT